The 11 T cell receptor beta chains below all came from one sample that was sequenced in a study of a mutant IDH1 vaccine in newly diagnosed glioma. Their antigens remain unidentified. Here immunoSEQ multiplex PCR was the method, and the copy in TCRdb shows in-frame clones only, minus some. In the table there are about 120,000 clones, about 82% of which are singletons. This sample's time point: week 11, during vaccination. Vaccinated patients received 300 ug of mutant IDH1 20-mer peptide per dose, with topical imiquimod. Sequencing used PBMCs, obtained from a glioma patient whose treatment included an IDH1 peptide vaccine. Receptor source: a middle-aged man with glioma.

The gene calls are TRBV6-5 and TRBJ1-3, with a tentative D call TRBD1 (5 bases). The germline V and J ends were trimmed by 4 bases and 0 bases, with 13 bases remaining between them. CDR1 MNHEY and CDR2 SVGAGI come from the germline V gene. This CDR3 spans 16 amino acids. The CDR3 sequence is CASSLTGQNSGNTIYF. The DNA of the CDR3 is TGTGCCAGCAGTTTGACGGGGCAAAACTCTGGAAACACCATATATTTT.

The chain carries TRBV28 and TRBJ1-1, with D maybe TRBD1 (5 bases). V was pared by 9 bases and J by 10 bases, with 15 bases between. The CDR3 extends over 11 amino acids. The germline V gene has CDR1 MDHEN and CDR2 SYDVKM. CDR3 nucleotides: TGTGCCAGTCGTGGGGCCCCGCCAGCTTTCTTT. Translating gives CASRGAPPAFF.

The CDR3 sequence is CASSEAEGVYEQYF. The CDR3 DNA reads TGTGCCAGCAGTGAAGCGGAGGGGGTATACGAGCAGTACTTC. The J gene is TRBJ2-7, the V gene TRBV2; D is possibly TRBD1 or TRBD2 (6 bases each). The V end lost 0 bases, the J end lost 4 bases, and 10 bases lay between the germline ends. Germline CDR1 SNHLY, CDR2 FYNNEI. CDR3 length: 14 amino acids. The whole variable domain, filled in from reference TRBV2 and TRBJ2-7, reads EPEVTQTPSHQVTQMGQEVILRCVPISNHLYFYWYRQILGQKVEFLVSFYNNEISEKSEIFDDQFSVERPDGSNFTLKIRSTKLEDSAMYFCASSEAEGVYEQYFGPGTRLTVT.

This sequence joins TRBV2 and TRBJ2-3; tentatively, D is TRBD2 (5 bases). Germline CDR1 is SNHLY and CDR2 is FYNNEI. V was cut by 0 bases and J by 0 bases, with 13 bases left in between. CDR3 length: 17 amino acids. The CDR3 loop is CASSEARLAASTDTQYF. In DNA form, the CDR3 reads TGTGCCAGCAGTGAAGCGCGGCTAGCAGCTAGCACAGATACGCAGTATTTT.

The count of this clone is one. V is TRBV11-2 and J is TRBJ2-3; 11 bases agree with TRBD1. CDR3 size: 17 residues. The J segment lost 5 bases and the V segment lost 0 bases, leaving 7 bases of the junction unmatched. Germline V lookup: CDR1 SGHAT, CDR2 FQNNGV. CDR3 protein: CASSLETDRGRRDTQYF. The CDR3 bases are TGTGCCAGCAGCTTAGAGACGGACAGGGGGCGCCGAGATACGCAGTATTTT.

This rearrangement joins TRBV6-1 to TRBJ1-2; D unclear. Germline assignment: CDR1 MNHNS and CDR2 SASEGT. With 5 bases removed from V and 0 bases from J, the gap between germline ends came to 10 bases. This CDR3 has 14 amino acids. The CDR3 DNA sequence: TGTGCCAGCAGTCCCACCCAGGCTAACTATGGCTACACCTTC. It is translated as CASSPTQANYGYTF.

CDR3 in amino acids: CAGGRTGAVPLHF. The DNA of the CDR3 is TGTGCCGGGGGAAGGACGGGGGCTGTCCCCCTCCACTTT. The chain couples TRBV6-6 to TRBJ1-6; maybe TRBD1 (6 bases). The CDR3 loop spans 13 amino acids. Per germline, CDR1 MNHNY and CDR2 SVGAGI (reference sequence). Deletions cut 11 bases from V and 13 bases from J, with 21 bases between.

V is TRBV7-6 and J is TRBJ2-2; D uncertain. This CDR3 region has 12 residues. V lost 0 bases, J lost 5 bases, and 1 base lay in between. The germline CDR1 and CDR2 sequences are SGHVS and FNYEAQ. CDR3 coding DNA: TGTGCCAGCAGCTTAGCAACCGGGGAGCTGTTTTTT. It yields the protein CASSLATGELFF.

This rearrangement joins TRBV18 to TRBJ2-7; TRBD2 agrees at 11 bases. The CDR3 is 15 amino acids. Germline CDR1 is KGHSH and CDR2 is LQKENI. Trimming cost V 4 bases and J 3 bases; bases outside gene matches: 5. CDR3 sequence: CASSQGLAAIYEQYF. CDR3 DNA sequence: TGTGCCAGCTCACAGGGACTAGCGGCGATCTACGAGCAGTACTTC.

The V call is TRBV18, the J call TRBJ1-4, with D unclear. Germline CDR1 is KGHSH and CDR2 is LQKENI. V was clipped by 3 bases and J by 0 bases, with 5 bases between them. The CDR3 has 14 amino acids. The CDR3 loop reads CASSPTATNEKLFF. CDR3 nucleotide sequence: TGTGCCAGCTCACCCACCGCAACTAATGAAAAACTGTTTTTT. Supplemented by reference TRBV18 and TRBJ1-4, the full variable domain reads NAGVMQNPRHLVRRRGQEARLRCSPMKGHSHVYWYRQLPEEGLKFMVYLQKENIIDESGMPKERFSAEFPKEGPSILRIQQVVRGDSAAYFCASSPTATNEKLFFGSGTQLSVL.

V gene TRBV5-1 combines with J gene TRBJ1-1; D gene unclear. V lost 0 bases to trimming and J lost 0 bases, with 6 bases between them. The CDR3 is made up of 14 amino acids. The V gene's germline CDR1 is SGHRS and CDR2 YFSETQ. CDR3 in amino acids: CASSLVGLNTEAFF. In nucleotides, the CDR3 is TGCGCCAGCAGCTTGGTAGGGTTGAACACTGAAGCTTTCTTT. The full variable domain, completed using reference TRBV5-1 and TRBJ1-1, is KAGVTQTPRYLIKTRGQQVTLSCSPISGHRSVSWYQQTPGQGLQFLFEYFSETQRNKGNFPGRFSGRQFSNSRSEMNVSTLELGDSALYLCASSLVGLNTEAFFGQGTRLTVV.